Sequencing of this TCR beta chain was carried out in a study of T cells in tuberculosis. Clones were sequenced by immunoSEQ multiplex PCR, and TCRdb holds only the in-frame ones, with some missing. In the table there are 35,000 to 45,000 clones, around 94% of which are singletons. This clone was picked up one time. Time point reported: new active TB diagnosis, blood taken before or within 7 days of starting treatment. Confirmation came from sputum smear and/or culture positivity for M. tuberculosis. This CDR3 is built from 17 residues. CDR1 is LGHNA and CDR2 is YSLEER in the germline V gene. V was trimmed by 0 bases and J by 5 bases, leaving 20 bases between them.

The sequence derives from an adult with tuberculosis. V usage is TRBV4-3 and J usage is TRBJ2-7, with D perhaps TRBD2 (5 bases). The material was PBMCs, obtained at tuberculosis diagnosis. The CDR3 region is CASSQEPLTPGNDEQYF. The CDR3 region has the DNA TGCGCCAGCAGCCAAGAACCACTGACTCCGGGGAACGACGAGCAGTACTTC.